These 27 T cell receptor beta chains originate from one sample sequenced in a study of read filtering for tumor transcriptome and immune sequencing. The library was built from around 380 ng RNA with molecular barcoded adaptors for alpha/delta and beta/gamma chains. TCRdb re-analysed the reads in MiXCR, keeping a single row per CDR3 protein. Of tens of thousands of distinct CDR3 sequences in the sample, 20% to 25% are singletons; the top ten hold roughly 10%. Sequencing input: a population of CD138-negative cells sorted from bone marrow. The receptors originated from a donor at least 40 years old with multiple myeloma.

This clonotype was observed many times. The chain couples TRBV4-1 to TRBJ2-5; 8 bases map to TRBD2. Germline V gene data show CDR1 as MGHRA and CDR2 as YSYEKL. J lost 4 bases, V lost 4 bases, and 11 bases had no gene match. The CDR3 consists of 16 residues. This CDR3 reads CASSRTTGGPVETQYF. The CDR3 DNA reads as TGCGCCAGCAGCCGAACAACGGGGGGGCCAGTAGAGACCCAGTACTTC.

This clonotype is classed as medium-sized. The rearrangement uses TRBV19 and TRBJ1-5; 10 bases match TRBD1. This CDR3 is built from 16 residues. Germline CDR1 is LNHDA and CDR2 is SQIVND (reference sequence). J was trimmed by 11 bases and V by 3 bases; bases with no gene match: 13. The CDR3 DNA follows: TGTGCCAGTAGTATTTCGACAGGGGGCCGCAAAGGAGCCCAGCATTTT. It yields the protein CASSISTGGRKGAQHF. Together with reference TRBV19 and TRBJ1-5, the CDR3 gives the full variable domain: DGGITQSPKYLFRKEGQNVTLSCEQNLNHDAMYWYRQDPGQGLRLIYYSQIVNDFQKGDIAEGYSVSREKKESFPLTVTSAQKNPTAFYLCASSISTGGRKGAQHFGDGTRLSIL.

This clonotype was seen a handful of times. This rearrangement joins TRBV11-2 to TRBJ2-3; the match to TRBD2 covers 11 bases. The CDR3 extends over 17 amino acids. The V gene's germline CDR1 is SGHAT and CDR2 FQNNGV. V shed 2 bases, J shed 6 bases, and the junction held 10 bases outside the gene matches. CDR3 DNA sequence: TGTGCCAGCAGCTTAATGGGACTAGCGGTGGATGCGGATACGCAGTATTTT. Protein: CASSLMGLAVDADTQYF.

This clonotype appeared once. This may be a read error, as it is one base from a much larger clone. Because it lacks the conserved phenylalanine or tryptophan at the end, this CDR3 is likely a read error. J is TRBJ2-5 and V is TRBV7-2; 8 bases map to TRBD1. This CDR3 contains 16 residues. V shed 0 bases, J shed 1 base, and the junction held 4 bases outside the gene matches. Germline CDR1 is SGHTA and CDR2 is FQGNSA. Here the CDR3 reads CASSLARQGPQETQYL. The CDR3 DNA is TGTGCCAGCAGCTTAGCGAGACAGGGGCCCCAAGAGACCCAGTACCTC.

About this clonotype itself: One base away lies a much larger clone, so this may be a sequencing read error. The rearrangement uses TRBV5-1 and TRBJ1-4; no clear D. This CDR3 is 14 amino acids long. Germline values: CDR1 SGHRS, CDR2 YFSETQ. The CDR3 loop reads CAGSTKGGDEKLFF. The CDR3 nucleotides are TGCGCCGGCAGCACCAAGGGCGGAGACGAAAAACTGTTTTTT.

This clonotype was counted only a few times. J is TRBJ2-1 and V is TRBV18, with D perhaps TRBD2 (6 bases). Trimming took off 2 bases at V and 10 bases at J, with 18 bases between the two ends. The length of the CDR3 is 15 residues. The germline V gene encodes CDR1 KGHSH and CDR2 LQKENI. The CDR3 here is CASSPTRTTLSEQFF. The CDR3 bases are TGTGCCAGCTCACCAACTAGGACTACTCTATCCGAGCAGTTCTTC.

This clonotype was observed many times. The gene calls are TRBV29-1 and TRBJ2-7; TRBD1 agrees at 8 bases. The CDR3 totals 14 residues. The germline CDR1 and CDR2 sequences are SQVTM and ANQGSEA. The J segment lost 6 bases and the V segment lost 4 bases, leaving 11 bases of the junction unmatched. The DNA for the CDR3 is TGCAGCGTTGGTTCTGGACAGGGTTTTGGCGAGCAGTACTTC. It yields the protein CSVGSGQGFGEQYF.

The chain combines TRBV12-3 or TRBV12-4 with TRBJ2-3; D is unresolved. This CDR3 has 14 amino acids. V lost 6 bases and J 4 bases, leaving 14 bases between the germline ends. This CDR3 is CASSRTGRADTQYF. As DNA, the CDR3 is TGTGCCAGCAGCCGAACTGGGCGCGCAGATACGCAGTATTTT.

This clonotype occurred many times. The CDR3 spells CASSQDRPPNEQFF. CDR3 in DNA: TGTGCCAGCAGCCAAGACAGGCCCCCCAATGAGCAGTTCTTC. V gene TRBV4-2 combines with J gene TRBJ2-1; D remains ambiguous. Per germline, CDR1 LGHNA and CDR2 YNFKEQ. The V gene lost 0 bases and the J gene lost 6 bases, with 9 bases spanning the gap. This CDR3 is 14 amino acids long.

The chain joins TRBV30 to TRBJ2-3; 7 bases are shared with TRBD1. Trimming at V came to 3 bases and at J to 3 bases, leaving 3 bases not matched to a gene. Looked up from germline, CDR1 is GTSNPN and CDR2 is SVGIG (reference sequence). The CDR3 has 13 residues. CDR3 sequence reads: CAWRQGWTDTQYF. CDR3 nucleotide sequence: TGTGCCTGGAGACAGGGGTGGACAGATACGCAGTATTTT.

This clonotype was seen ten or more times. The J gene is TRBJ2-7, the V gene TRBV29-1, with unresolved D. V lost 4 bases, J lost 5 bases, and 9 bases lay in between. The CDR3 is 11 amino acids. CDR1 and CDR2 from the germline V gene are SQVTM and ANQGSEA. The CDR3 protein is CSVGGFNEQYF. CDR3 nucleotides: TGCAGCGTTGGTGGTTTCAACGAGCAGTACTTC.

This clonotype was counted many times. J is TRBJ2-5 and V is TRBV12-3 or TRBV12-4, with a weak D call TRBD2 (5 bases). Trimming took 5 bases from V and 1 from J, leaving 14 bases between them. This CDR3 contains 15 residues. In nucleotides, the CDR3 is TGTGCCAGCAGTCCGAGGGTGGACTTCCAAGAGACCCAGTACTTC. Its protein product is CASSPRVDFQETQYF.

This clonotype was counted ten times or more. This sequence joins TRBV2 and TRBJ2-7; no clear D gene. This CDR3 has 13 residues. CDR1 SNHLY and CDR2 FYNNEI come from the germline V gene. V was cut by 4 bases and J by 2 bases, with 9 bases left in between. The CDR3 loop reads CASSGDNTYEQYF. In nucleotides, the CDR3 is TGTGCCAGCAGTGGAGACAATACCTACGAGCAGTACTTC.

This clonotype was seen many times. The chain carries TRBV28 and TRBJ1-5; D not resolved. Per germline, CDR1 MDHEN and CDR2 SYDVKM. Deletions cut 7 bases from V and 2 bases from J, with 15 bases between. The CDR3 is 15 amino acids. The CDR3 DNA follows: TGTGCCAGCACGTTCCTAGGTGGGGGCAATCAGCCCCAGCATTTT. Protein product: CASTFLGGGNQPQHF.

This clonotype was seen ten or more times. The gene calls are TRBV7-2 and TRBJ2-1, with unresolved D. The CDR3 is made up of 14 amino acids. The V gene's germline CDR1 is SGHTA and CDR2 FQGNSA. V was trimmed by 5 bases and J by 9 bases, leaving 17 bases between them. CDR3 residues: CASSLMVGKSEQFF. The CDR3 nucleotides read TGTGCCAGCAGCCTAATGGTCGGCAAAAGTGAGCAGTTCTTC. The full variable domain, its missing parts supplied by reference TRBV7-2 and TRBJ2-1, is GAGVSQSPSNKVTEKGKDVELRCDPISGHTALYWYRQSLGQGLEFLIYFQGNSAPDKSGLPSDRFSAERTGGSVSTLTIQRTQQEDSAVYLCASSLMVGKSEQFFGPGTRLTVL.

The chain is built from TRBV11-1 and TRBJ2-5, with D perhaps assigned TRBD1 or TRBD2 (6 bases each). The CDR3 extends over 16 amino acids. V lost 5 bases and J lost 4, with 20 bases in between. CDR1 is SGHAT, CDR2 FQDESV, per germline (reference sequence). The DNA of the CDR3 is TGTGCCAGCAGCCCACGATTGGCGGAGGGGGGAGAGACCCAGTACTTC. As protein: CASSPRLAEGGETQYF. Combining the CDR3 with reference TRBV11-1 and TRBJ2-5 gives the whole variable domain EAEVAQSPRYKITEKSQAVAFWCDPISGHATLYWYRQILGQGPELLVQFQDESVVDDSQLPKDRFSAERLKGVDSTLKIQPAELGDSAMYLCASSPRLAEGGETQYFGPGTRLLVL.

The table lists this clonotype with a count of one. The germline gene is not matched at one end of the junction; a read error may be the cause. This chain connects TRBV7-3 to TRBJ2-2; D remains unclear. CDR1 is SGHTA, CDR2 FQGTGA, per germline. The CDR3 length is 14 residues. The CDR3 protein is CACSPDANTGELFF. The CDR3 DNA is TGTGCCTGCAGCCCAGATGCGAACACCGGGGAGCTGTTTTTT.

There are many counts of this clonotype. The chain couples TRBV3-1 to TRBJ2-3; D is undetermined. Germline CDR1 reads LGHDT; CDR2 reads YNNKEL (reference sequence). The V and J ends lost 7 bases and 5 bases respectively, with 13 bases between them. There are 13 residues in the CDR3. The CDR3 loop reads CASKLSPEDTQYF. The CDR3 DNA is TGTGCCAGCAAGCTCTCCCCCGAAGATACGCAGTATTTT.

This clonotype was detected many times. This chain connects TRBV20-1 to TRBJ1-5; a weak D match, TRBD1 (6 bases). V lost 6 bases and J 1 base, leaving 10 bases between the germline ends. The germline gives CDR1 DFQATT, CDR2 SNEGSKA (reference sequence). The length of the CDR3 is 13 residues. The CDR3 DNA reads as TGCAGTGCCCCTACAGGGAGCAATCAGCCCCAGCATTTT. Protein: CSAPTGSNQPQHF.

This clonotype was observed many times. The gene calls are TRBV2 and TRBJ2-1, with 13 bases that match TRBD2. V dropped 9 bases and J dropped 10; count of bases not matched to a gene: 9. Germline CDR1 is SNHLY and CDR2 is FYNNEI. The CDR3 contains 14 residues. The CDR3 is CASTTSGGIREQFF. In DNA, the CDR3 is TGTGCCAGTACGACTAGCGGGGGGATTCGCGAGCAGTTCTTC.

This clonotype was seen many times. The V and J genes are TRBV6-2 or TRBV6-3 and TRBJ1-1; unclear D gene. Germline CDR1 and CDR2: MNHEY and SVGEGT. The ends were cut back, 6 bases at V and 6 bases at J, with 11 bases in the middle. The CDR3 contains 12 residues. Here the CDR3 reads CASRRLTAEAFF. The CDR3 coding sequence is TGTGCCAGCAGGCGTCTCACAGCTGAAGCTTTCTTT.

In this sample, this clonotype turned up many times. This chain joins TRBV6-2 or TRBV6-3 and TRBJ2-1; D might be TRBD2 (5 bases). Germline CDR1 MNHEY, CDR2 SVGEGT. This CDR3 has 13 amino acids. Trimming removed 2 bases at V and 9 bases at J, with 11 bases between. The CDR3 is CASSYREVGEQFF. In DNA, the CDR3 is TGTGCCAGCAGTTACCGGGAAGTGGGTGAGCAGTTCTTC.

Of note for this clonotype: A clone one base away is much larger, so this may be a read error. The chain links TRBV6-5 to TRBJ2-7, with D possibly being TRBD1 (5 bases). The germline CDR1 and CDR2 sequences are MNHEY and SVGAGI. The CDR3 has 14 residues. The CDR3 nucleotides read TGTGCCAGCTGTTATACAGGTTTGGGCTACGAGCAGTACTTC. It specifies CASCYTGLGYEQYF.

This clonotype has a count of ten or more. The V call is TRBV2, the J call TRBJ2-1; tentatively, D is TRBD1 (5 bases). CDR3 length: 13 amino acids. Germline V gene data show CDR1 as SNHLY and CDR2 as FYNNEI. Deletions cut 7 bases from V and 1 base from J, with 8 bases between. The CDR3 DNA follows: TGTGCCAGCAAAGGGGCATCCTACAATGAGCAGTTCTTC. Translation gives CASKGASYNEQFF.

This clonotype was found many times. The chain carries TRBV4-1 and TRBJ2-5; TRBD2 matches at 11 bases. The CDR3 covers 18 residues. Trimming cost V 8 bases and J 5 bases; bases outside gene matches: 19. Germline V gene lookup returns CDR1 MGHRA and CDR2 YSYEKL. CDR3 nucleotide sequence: TGCGCCAGCTCTAGCGGGGGGCGCGGAAAAGGCTCCCGGGAGACCCAGTACTTC. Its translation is CASSSGGRGKGSRETQYF.

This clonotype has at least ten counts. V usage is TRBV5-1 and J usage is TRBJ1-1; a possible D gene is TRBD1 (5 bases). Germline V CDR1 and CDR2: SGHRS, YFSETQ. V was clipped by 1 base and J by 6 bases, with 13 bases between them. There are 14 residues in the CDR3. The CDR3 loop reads CASSLSRVVAEAFF. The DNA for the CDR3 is TGCGCCAGCAGCTTGTCCAGGGTAGTAGCTGAAGCTTTCTTT.

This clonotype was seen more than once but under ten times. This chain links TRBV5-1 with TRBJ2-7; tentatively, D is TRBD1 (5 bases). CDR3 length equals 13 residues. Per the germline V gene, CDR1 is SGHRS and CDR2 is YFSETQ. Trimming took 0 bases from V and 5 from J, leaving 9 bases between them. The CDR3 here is CASSLVGADEQYF. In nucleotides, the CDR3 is TGCGCCAGCAGCTTGGTTGGGGCGGACGAGCAGTACTTC.